These T cell receptor beta chains were read from a single sample in a study of blood T cells in healthy people across ages. One entry per CDR3 protein, called by TCRdb with MiXCR from the 5' RACE reads. The sample lists about 840,000 distinct CDR3 sequences, approximately 32% occurring once. These records were also assigned to another study, of T cells of mothers and their children.

Sequences were obtained from blood. All receptors derive from a woman aged 35 to 49 in good health. The CDR3 runs from the conserved cysteine through the conserved F or W. D genes are given only for firm matches. Clone size is shown for a subset of rows, as once, few, many or a class of expanded clone.

j_gene,abundance,d_gene,v_gene,CDR3aa,CDR3nt
TRBJ1-2,NA,NA,TRBV27,CASSFTGIGSGYTF,TGTGCCAGCAGTTTTACGGGGATCGGGTCTGGCTACACCTTC
TRBJ2-5,NA,TRBD2,TRBV5-5,CASSLARAGGPETQYF,TGTGCCAGCAGCTTGGCCCGGGCGGGGGGGCCGGAGACCCAGTACTTC
TRBJ1-2,NA,TRBD1,TRBV10-3,CAISGQGGDYGYTF,TGTGCCATCAGTGGACAGGGTGGGGACTATGGCTACACCTTC
TRBJ2-5,few,TRBD2,TRBV20-1,CSARDHGGGLETQYF,TGCAGTGCTAGAGATCATGGGGGGGGGTTGGAGACCCAGTACTTC
TRBJ1-5,few,NA,TRBV28,CASSLSQPQHF,TGTGCCAGCAGTTTATCCCAGCCCCAGCATTTT
TRBJ2-7,few,NA,TRBV7-9,CASSPLQLSTYNEQYF,TGTGCCAGCAGCCCACTCCAACTGTCAACCTACAATGAGCAGTACTTC
TRBJ2-3,few,TRBD1,TRBV30,CAWTPWKRGLGDTQYF,TGTGCCTGGACCCCGTGGAAGAGGGGGCTAGGAGATACGCAGTATTTT
TRBJ2-1,few,NA,TRBV9,CASSKTSYTEQFF,TGTGCCAGCAGCAAAACCTCCTACACTGAGCAGTTCTTC
TRBJ2-7,NA,NA,TRBV10-3,CAIRAGLLVHEQYF,TGTGCCATCAGGGCAGGACTACTGGTACACGAGCAGTACTTC
TRBJ2-7,many,TRBD2,TRBV28,CASSSDHSGGVAYEQYF,TGTGCCAGCAGTTCAGATCATAGCGGGGGGGTCGCCTACGAGCAGTACTTC
TRBJ2-7,few,NA,TRBV28,CASSSQILYEQYF,TGTGCCAGCAGTAGCCAGATACTCTACGAGCAGTACTTC
TRBJ2-7,many,TRBD1,TRBV18,CASSPWTGVDEQYF,TGTGCCAGCTCACCATGGACAGGTGTCGACGAGCAGTACTTC
TRBJ1-1,few,TRBD1,TRBV7-9,CASSKRDRDTEAFF,TGTGCCAGCAGCAAAAGGGACAGGGACACTGAAGCTTTCTTT
TRBJ2-5,few,NA,TRBV20-1,CSARDGTPTTGTQYF,TGCAGTGCTAGAGATGGGACTCCCACTACGGGGACCCAGTACTTC
TRBJ2-7,NA,NA,TRBV5-1,CASSPGGGADEQYF,TGCGCCAGCAGCCCCGGTGGGGGGGCCGACGAGCAGTACTTC
TRBJ2-3,few,NA,TRBV6-2/TRBV6-3,CASKGAGYTDTQYF,TGTGCCAGCAAGGGAGCCGGATACACAGATACGCAGTATTTT
TRBJ2-1,NA,TRBD2,TRBV12-3/TRBV12-4,CASSPETSGGNNEQFF,TGTGCCAGCAGTCCCGAGACTAGCGGGGGGAACAATGAGCAGTTCTTC
TRBJ1-2,NA,NA,TRBV5-1,CASSGSGGTYGYTF,TGCGCCAGCAGCGGGTCGGGGGGGACCTATGGCTACACCTTC
TRBJ1-4,NA,NA,TRBV6-6,CASSSTGRLEKLFF,TGTGCCAGCAGTTCCACAGGGAGGCTTGAAAAACTGTTTTTT
TRBJ2-3,many,TRBD2,TRBV7-2,CASSLPRLAGTDTQYF,TGTGCCAGCAGCTTACCCCGACTAGCGGGCACAGATACGCAGTATTTT
TRBJ1-5,few,TRBD1,TRBV7-2,CASSGQGSANQPQHF,TGTGCCAGCAGCGGACAGGGGTCCGCGAACCAGCCCCAGCATTTT
TRBJ1-1,NA,TRBD1,TRBV28,CASSSQQGAGEAFF,TGTGCCAGCAGTTCCCAACAGGGGGCCGGGGAAGCTTTCTTT
TRBJ2-7,few,TRBD2,TRBV20-1,CSAPLAGGYEQYF,TGCAGTGCTCCGCTAGCGGGGGGCTACGAGCAGTACTTC
TRBJ1-1,many,NA,TRBV6-2/TRBV6-3,CATMDLLEAFF,TGTGCCACGATGGACCTTCTTGAAGCTTTCTTT
TRBJ1-5,many,NA,TRBV5-5,CASSLYRGGQPQHF,TGTGCCAGCAGCCTGTATAGGGGGGGTCAGCCCCAGCATTTT
TRBJ1-1,many,NA,TRBV10-3,CAISERTRGANTEAFF,TGTGCCATCAGTGAGCGTACCCGGGGTGCGAACACTGAAGCTTTCTTT
TRBJ1-1,NA,TRBD1,TRBV14,CASSRDSDRGNTEAFF,TGTGCCAGCAGCCGCGATTCCGACAGGGGAAACACTGAAGCTTTCTTT
TRBJ1-1,few,NA,TRBV2,CASREWATEAFF,TGTGCCAGCAGGGAATGGGCGACTGAAGCTTTCTTT
TRBJ1-5,NA,NA,TRBV12-3/TRBV12-4,CASSSGSQPQHF,TGTGCCAGCAGTTCCGGTTCCCAGCCCCAGCATTTT
TRBJ1-1,NA,NA,TRBV7-2,CASSSLTGSAEAFF,TGTGCCAGCAGCTCTCTTACAGGGAGCGCTGAAGCTTTCTTT
TRBJ1-4,NA,TRBD1,TRBV5-1,CASSLDGTGGNEKLFF,TGCGCCAGCAGCTTGGACGGGACAGGGGGAAATGAAAAACTGTTTTTT
TRBJ1-4,few,NA,TRBV4-1,CASSQDGDVGGGLNEKLFF,TGCGCCAGCAGCCAAGATGGTGATGTGGGGGGGGGACTCAATGAAAAACTGTTTTTT
TRBJ2-5,many,TRBD2,TRBV7-2,CASSRTSGGVETQYF,TGTGCCAGCAGCCGGACTAGCGGGGGAGTAGAGACCCAGTACTTC
TRBJ2-2,NA,NA,TRBV29-1,CSVVRSGLTNTGELFF,TGCAGCGTTGTCCGGAGTGGTTTAACGAACACCGGGGAGCTGTTTTTT
TRBJ1-2,few,TRBD1,TRBV9,CASSGYRGREGYTF,TGTGCCAGCAGCGGGTACAGGGGGAGAGAAGGCTACACCTTC
TRBJ2-5,many,TRBD2,TRBV12-3/TRBV12-4,CASRPTGGETQYF,TGTGCCAGCAGACCGACGGGAGGGGAGACCCAGTACTTC
TRBJ2-7,many,NA,TRBV6-5,CASSRSSPYEQYF,TGTGCCAGCAGTCGATCTTCGCCCTACGAGCAGTACTTC
TRBJ2-1,NA,NA,TRBV9,CASRRDPSNNEQFF,TGTGCCAGCAGGAGAGATCCAAGCAACAATGAGCAGTTCTTC
TRBJ1-2,NA,NA,TRBV6-5,CASSYGRGGSKGYTF,TGTGCCAGCAGTTACGGACGGGGAGGCTCTAAAGGCTACACCTTC
TRBJ2-7,NA,TRBD2,TRBV2,CASSEAPGLAYEQYF,TGTGCCAGCAGTGAAGCACCGGGACTAGCCTACGAGCAGTACTTC
TRBJ2-7,few,TRBD1,TRBV20-1,CSARKQGVSYNEQYF,TGCAGTGCTAGAAAACAGGGGGTTTCCTACAATGAGCAGTACTTC
TRBJ1-2,NA,TRBD1,TRBV18,CASSPTGDSNYGYTF,TGTGCCAGCTCACCAACAGGGGATTCGAACTATGGCTACACCTTC
TRBJ1-6,many,NA,TRBV7-3,CASSLTHERSPLHF,TGTGCCAGCAGCTTAACCCACGAGAGATCACCCCTCCACTTT
TRBJ2-7,NA,TRBD1,TRBV25-1,CASKETGGHEQYF,TGTGCCAGCAAGGAGACAGGGGGCCACGAGCAGTACTTC
TRBJ1-2,few,NA,TRBV10-3,CAISESAGADGYTF,TGTGCCATCAGTGAGTCGGCGGGGGCTGATGGCTACACCTTC
TRBJ2-3,NA,NA,TRBV4-1,CASSQEWPGYTDTQYF,TGCGCCAGCAGCCAAGAATGGCCGGGCTACACAGATACGCAGTATTTT